A single sample gave rise to the 5 T cell receptor beta chains below, sequenced in a study of CD8 T cells in Susac syndrome. An input of about 0.5 to 1 ug of RNA was subjected to reverse transcription using random hexamers. TCRdb redid the calling of the immunoSEQ multiplex PCR reads with MiXCR, one entry per CDR3 protein. The profile shows roughly 150,000 distinct CDR3 sequences, over 95% of them singletons. The specimen was CD8+ T cells from PBMCs. The origin of the receptors is a human donor with multiple sclerosis.

The genes are TRBV30 and TRBJ2-7, with D possibly matching TRBD2 (5 bases). Germline CDR1 GTSNPN, CDR2 SVGIG (reference sequence). The CDR3 totals 13 residues. Trimming shortened V by 7 bases and J by 0 bases, and 13 bases separated the two germline ends. The CDR3 protein is CAFGSGISYEQYF. The CDR3 coding sequence is TGTGCCTTTGGGAGCGGCATCTCCTACGAGCAGTACTTC.

V and J are TRBV29-1 and TRBJ2-5, with D unresolved. CDR1 is SQVTM and CDR2 is ANQGSEA in the germline V gene. This CDR3 has 18 residues. Trimming took off 0 bases at V and 1 base at J, with 21 bases between the two ends. The CDR3 loop is CSVEDIQGFGPGQETQYF. CDR3 nucleotides: TGCAGCGTTGAAGATATCCAAGGCTTTGGCCCCGGCCAAGAGACCCAGTACTTC.

In this sample, this clonotype turned up once. The chain couples TRBV13 to TRBJ2-3, with 7 bases matching TRBD2. The CDR3 covers 15 residues. CDR1 and CDR2 from the germline V gene are PRHDT and FYEKMQ (reference sequence). V dropped 4 bases and J dropped 2; count of bases not matched to a gene: 6. The DNA of the CDR3 is TGTGCCAGCAGCTCCGGACTAGGTACCACAGATACGCAGTATTTT. It is translated as CASSSGLGTTDTQYF.

This clonotype was recorded once. The rearrangement uses TRBV30 and TRBJ2-6; unclear D gene. The germline V and J ends were trimmed by 1 base and 3 bases, with 4 bases remaining between them. There are 13 residues in the CDR3. Per germline, CDR1 GTSNPN and CDR2 SVGIG (reference sequence). The CDR3 DNA reads TGTGCCTGGAGTGCGGGTGGGGCCAACGTCCTGACTTTC. Protein: CAWSAGGANVLTF.

The rearrangement joins TRBV3-1 to TRBJ2-7; D remains unclear. The CDR3 length is 13 residues. CDR1 LGHDT and CDR2 YNNKEL come from the germline V gene (reference sequence). Trimming left V 3 bases short and J 3 bases short, with 9 bases between. CDR3 in amino acids: CASSQQFVYEQYF. CDR3 sequence (DNA): TGTGCCAGCAGCCAGCAGTTCGTCTACGAGCAGTACTTC.